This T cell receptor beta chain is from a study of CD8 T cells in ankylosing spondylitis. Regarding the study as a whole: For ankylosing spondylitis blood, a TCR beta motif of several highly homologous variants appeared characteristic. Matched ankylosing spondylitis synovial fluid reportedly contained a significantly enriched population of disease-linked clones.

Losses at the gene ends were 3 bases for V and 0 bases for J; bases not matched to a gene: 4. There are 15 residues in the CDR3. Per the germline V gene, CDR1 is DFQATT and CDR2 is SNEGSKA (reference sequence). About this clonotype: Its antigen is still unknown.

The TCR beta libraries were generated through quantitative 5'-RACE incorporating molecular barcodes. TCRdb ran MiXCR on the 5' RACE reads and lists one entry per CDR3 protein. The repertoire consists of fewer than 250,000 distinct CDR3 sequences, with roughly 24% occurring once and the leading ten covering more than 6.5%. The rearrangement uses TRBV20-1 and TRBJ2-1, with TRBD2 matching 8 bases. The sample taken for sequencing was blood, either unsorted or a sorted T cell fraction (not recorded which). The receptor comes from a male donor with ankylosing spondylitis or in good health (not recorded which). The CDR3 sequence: CSARGSGSSYNEQFF. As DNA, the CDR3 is TGCAGTGCTAGGGGCAGCGGGAGCTCCTACAATGAGCAGTTCTTC.